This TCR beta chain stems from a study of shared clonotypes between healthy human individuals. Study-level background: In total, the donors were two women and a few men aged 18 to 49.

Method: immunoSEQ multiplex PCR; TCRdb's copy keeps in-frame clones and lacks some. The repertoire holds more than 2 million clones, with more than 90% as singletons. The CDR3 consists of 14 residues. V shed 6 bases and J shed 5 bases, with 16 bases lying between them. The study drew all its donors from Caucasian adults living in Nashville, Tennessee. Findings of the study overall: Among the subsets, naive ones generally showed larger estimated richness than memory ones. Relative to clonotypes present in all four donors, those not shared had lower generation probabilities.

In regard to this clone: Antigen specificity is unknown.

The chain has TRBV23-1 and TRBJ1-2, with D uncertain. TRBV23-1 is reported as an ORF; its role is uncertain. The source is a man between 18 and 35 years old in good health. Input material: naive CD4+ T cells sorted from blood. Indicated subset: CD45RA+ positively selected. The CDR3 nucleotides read TGCGCCAGCAGCCGAAGTCTGGCAGTTTATGGCTACACCTTC. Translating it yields CASSRSLAVYGYTF.